This T cell receptor (beta chain) was profiled in a study of long-term antiretroviral therapy in people with HIV (dated by TCRdb to between 2021 and 2024). About the study as a whole: The earliest samples were collected about a decade before the 2015 WHO recommendation for immediate ART, when ART was typically delayed until CD4 counts fell. This retrospective serial study examined whether starting ART and sustained HIV suppression were associated with changes in the composition and diversity of the TRB repertoire in peripheral blood. The cohort contributed roughly 200 cryopreserved PBMC samples from a few dozen adults with confirmed HIV infection, collected serially over a mean of about six years (range 1-12). Eleven of the 30 participants with HIV were female. No cross-contamination during QIAcube processing was shown when test extractions of a monoclonal T-cell line were performed alongside 25 to 35 polyclonal samples.

With respect to this clone: It has no known antigen specificity. One base away there is no much larger clone; base qualities are not given.

The immunoSEQ hsTCRB v3.0 assay was used at survey level resolution to sequence the TRB variable region. A depth of about 40,000-50,000 T-cell genomes per sample was targeted for TRB sequencing. TRB libraries were pooled and sequenced on an Illumina MiSeq using a v3 150-cycle kit. The paper's data handling went like this. Repertoire analysis ran in R within a reproducible Nextflow workflow covering QC, data transformation and analysis. LymphoSeq2, an R package for AIRR-Seq data exploration, was used to implement custom analyses. A handful of samples that yielded fewer than 5000 total TRB sequences were excluded, so that fewer than 200 HIV repertoires were analyzed. Among the 190 or so HIV repertoires that were kept, 59 were collected before ART initiation and roughly 130 were collected after ART initiation. Each repertoire was downsampled to 5000 TRB nucleotide sequences, and summary statistics were averaged across 100 downsampling iterations. The analysis kept only TRB sequences whose CDR3 regions were at least seven amino acids long. Two measures captured diversity: a Shannon entropy-derived clonality score and the Gini coefficient. In the repertoire networks, any two of the top 5000 CDR3 amino acid sequences were connected whenever the two sequences differed by an edit distance of one. Antigen specificity groups and MHC restriction were predicted for TRB CDR3 amino acid sequences with GLIPH2. To flag known CMV, EBV, HIV or tissue antigen associations, CDR3 amino acid sequences were matched against VDJdb and McPAS-TCR. Pre-ART, post-ART and control groups were compared with Wilcoxon signed-rank tests and Holm-Bonferroni correction. The immuneACCESS repertoire file appears here via TCRdb, limited to in-frame rearrangements. These files lack a portion of the clones; in checked studies, under half of the deficit traces to unresolved V genes, and the cause of the others is not known. For V, J and clone size, that table is used; D and trimming come from the DNA. Within this sample are 15,000 to 20,000 clones, with around 78% of them counted one time only. 6.5% to 7.5% of the sample belongs to the ten largest clones.

Inclusion was restricted to participants for whom at least one PBMC sample before ART initiation and at least two post-ART samples were available. Treatment was received in the United States of America by all participants with HIV. Before DNA extraction, cryopreserved samples containing about 0.9-10 million PBMC were thawed and washed. At the time of the earliest PBMC sample, participants with HIV were aged between 23 and 54 years. Per participant, PBMC samples came from 1-4 timepoints prior to ART initiation and 2-8 timepoints following ART initiation, for a median of 7 samples. Serial HIV viral load, CD4+ T-cell count, ART history and demographic data were obtained for every participant. Using a Qiagen kit on a QIAcube, genomic DNA was extracted from unsorted PBMC, with samples processed in batches of 12. Overall study results and their limits: Samples dated from about 2003 to 2018, and the ART regimens used may be less effective than current ones. Inferences about post-ART repertoire changes are limited because no data were available on ART adherence, viral resistance or therapy changes. ART initiation was associated with a significant increase in TRB diversity, but diversity stayed significantly below transplant donor controls even after long-term ART. Because PBMC availability was limited, only the TCR beta chain was sequenced, with no alpha chain pairing. Expanded TRB clones identified before ART initiation dominated the repertoire at all time points, although this dominance fluctuated and declined in many PLHIV after ART. Because pre-ART samples had limited cell numbers, profiling was done on unsorted PBMC rather than on sorted CD4+ and CD8+ T cells. Narrower CDR3 length ranges were observed in HIV repertoires than in controls, and an antigen-experienced repertoire with only a slight naive shift after ART was suggested by the network structure.

From its cysteine to its phenylalanine, the CDR3 spans 16 amino acids. Only CDR3 DNA is held: 48 bases, read in frame from base 1. V loses 0 bases at its end and J loses 5 bases; junction bases beyond the gene matches: 9. The germline V gene yields SGHTS for CDR1 and YDEGEE for CDR2. Recombination linked TRBV5-8 to TRBJ2-5; TRBD1 lines up with 8 middle nucleotides. The sequencing here drew on unsorted PBMCs, taken 2.2 years after starting antiretroviral therapy. This TCR derives from a man aged 50-60 years with HIV. The CDR3 region has the sequence CASSLAETGVGETQYF. The sequenced DNA is TGTGCCAGCAGCTTGGCAGAGACAGGGGTAGGGGAGACCCAGTACTTC.